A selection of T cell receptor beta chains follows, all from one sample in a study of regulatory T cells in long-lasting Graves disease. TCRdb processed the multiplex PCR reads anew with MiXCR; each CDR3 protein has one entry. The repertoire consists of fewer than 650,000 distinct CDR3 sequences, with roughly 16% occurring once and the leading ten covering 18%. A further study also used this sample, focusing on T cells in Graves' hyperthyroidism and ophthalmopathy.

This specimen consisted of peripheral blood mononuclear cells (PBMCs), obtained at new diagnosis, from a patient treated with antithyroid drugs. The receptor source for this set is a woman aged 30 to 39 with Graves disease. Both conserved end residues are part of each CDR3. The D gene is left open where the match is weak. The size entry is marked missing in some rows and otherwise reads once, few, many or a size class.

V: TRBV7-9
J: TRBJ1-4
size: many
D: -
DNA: TGTGCCAGCAGCTTAGAGGCCTCCAGGGTTAAACTGTTTTTT
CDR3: CASSLEASRVKLFF

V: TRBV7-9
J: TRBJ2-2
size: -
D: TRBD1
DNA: TGTGCCAGCAGACCGTGGGGGGACAGGGGTGCCGGGGAGCTGTTTTTT
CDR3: CASRPWGDRGAGELFF

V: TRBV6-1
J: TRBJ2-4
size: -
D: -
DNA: TGTGCCAGCTCCTCCCTGCAGTTCCAAAACATTCAGTACTTC
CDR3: CASSSLQFQNIQYF

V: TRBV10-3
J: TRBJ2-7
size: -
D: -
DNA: TGTGCCATCAGTGAGTCGAGGTCCTCCTACGAGCAGTACTTC
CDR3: CAISESRSSYEQYF

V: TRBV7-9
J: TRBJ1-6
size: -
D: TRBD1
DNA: TGCGCCAGCAGCCAAGCCGAACTTCCGGGACAGGGGGATTCACCCCTCCACTTT
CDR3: CASSQAELPGQGDSPLHF

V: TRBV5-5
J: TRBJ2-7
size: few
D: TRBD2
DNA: TGTGCCAGCGCGCTAGCGGAATACTACGAGCAGTACTTC
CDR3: CASALAEYYEQYF

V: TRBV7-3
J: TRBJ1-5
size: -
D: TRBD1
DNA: TGTGCCAGCAACGGGGGGGGACAGGGGTGTTTTAAGCCCCAGCATTTT
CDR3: CASNGGGQGCFKPQHF

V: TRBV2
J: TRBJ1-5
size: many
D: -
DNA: TGTGCCAGCAGCGCGGACACTCATAGCAATCAGCCCCAGCATTTT
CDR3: CASSADTHSNQPQHF

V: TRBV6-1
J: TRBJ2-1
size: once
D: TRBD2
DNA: TGTGCCAGCATATCTAGGGCGACTAGCGGGAGAAATGAGCAGTTCTTC
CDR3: CASISRATSGRNEQFF

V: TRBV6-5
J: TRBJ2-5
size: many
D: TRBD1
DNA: TGTGCCAGCAGTTACTCGCTTCCAGGGGGCGCAGGGGAGACCCAGTACTTC
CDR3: CASSYSLPGGAGETQYF

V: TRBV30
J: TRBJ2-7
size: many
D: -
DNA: TGTGCCTGGAGTGTAAGGCGGTACGAGCAGTACTTC
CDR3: CAWSVRRYEQYF

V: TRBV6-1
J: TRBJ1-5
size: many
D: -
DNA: TGTGCCACCAGAGTGGGCAATCAGCCCCAGCATTTT
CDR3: CATRVGNQPQHF

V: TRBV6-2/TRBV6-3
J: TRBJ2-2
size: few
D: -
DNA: TGTGCCAGCAGTTACTCTGCGGGGAATGCCGGGGAGCTGTTTTTT
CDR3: CASSYSAGNAGELFF

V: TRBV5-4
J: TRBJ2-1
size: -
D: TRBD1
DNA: TGTGCCAGCAGTCGTGGACAGGCGGTCTACAATGAGCAGTTCTTC
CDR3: CASSRGQAVYNEQFF

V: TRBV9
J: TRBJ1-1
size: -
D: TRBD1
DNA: TGTGCCAGCAGCCCATCAGGGGGAGTGACTGAAGCTTTCTTT
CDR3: CASSPSGGVTEAFF

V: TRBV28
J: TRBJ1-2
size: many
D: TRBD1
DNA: TGTGCCAGCAGTCGTCCGGGACAGGCCAACTATGGCTACACCTTC
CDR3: CASSRPGQANYGYTF

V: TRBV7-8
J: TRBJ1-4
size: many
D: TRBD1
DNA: TGTGCCAGCAGCTTATTAACCAGGGGGCGCGGTCGAACAACTAATGAAAAACTGTTTTTT
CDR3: CASSLLTRGRGRTTNEKLFF

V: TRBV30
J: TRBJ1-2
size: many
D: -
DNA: TGTGCCTGGAGTGTACTAGGAAACTATGGCTACACCTTC
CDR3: CAWSVLGNYGYTF

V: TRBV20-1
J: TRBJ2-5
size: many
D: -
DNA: TGCAGTGCCAGTAGGGGTAAAGAGACCCAGTACTTC
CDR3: CSASRGKETQYF

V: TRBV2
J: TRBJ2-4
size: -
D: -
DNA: TGTGCCAGCAGTGAACAGGGGGGAAACATTCAGTACTTC
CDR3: CASSEQGGNIQYF

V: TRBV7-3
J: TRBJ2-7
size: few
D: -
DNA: TGTGCCAGCAGCTTAAAAGGGGGGTTCAGCGGAGACTACGAGCAGTACTTC
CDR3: CASSLKGGFSGDYEQYF

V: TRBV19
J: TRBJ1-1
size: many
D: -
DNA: TGTGCCAGTAGTATCTCAGACAGTATGAACACTGAAGCTTTCTTT
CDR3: CASSISDSMNTEAFF

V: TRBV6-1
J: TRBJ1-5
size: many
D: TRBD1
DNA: TGTGCCAGCAGTGAGCCCCCGGACAGGGAACTCAATCAGCCCCAGCATTTT
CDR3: CASSEPPDRELNQPQHF

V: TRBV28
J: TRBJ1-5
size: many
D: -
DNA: TGTGCCACACTCCCCCCCCCACAGGTCAATCAGCCCCAGCATTTT
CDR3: CATLPPPQVNQPQHF

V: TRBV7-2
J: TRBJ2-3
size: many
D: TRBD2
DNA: TGTGCCAGCAGCTTAGTTCGGGCTAGCGGGATTCGTGACACAGATACGCAGTATTTT
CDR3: CASSLVRASGIRDTDTQYF

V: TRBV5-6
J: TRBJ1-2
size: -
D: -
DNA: TGTGCCAGCACCATGACGGAGGGAAACGGCTACACCTTC
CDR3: CASTMTEGNGYTF

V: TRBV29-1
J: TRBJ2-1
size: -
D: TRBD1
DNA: TGCAGCGTTGAAGATTCGCGTTTTGGACAGGACCTGATTGAGCAGTTCTTC
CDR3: CSVEDSRFGQDLIEQFF

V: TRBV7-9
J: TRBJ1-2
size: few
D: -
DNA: TGTGCCAGCAGCTTGTCGGGGTCCTACACCTTC
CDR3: CASSLSGSYTF

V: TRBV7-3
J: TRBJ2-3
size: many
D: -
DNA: TGTGCCAGCAGTACAGGGACTGCAGATACGCAGTATTTT
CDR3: CASSTGTADTQYF

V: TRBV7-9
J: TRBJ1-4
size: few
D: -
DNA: TGTGCCAGCAGCCTGATAGGGGCTGAAAAACTGTTTTTT
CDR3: CASSLIGAEKLFF

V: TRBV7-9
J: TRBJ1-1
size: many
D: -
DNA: TGTGCCAGCAGCTTACATGGGAGAGCCAAGATGAACACTGAAGCTTTCTTT
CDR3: CASSLHGRAKMNTEAFF

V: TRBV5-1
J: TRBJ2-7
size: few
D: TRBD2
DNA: TGCGCCAGCAGAAGCGGGAGCGGCGAGCAGTACTTC
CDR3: CASRSGSGEQYF

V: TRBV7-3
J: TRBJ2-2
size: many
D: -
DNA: TGTGCCAGCAGCTTCGGCGGTCCGAACACCGGGGAGCTGTTTTTT
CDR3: CASSFGGPNTGELFF

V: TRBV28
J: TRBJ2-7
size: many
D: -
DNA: TGTGCCAGCAGTTTAGGGGGGGGCTTTATCGACGAGCAGTACTTC
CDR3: CASSLGGGFIDEQYF

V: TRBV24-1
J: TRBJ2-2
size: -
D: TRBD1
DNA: TGTGCCACCAGTGAGGCCGGGACAGGGTTAAACACCGGGGAGCTGTTTTTT
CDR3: CATSEAGTGLNTGELFF

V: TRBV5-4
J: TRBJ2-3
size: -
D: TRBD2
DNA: TGTGCCAGCAGCTACCTAGCGGGAGGCGGCACAGATACGCAGTATTTT
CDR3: CASSYLAGGGTDTQYF

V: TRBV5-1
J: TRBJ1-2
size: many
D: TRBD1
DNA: TGCGCCAGCAGTAAAGGGGGCACCTCTCCCGTTGGCTACACCTTC
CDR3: CASSKGGTSPVGYTF

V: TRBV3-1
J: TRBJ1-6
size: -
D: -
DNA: TGTGCCAGCAGCCAAGAGAGTTTGCGGAATTCACCCCTCCACTTT
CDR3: CASSQESLRNSPLHF

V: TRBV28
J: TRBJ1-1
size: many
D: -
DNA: TGTGCCACCCTTTACCTACAGAACACTGAAGCTTTCTTT
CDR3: CATLYLQNTEAFF

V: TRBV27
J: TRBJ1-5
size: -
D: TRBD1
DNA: TGTGCCAGCTCCGCACAGGGGGCGCATCAGCCCCAGCATTTT
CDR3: CASSAQGAHQPQHF

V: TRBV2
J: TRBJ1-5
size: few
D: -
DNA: TGTGCCAGCAGTGAATTTGGACCCGCAGGAGGTCAGCCCCAGCATTTT
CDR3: CASSEFGPAGGQPQHF

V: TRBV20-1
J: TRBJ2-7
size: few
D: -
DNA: TGCAGTGCTAGAGATAATGAGCAGTACTTC
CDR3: CSARDNEQYF